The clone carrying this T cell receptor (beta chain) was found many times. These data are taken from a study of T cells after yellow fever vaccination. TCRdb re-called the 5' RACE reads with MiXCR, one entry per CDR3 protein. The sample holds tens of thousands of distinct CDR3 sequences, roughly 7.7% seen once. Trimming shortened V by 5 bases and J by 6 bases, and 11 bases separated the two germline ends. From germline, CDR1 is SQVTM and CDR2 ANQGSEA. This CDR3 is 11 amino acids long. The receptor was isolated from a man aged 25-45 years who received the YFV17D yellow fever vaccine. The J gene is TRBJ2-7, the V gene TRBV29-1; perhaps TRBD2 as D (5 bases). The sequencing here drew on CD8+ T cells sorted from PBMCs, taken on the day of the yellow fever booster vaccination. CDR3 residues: CSVRRSGEQYF. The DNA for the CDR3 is TGCAGCGTTCGCCGGAGCGGCGAGCAGTACTTC.